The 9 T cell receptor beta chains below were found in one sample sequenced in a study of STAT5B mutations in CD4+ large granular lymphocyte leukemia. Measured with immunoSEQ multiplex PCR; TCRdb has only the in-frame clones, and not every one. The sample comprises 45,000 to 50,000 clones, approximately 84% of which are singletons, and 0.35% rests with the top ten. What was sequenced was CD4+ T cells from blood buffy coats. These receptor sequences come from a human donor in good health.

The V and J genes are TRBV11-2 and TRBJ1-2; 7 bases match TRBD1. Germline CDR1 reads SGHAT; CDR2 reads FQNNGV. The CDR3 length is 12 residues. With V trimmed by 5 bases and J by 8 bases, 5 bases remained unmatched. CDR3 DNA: TGTGCCAGCAGCCAGGGGACAGCCGGCTACACCTTC. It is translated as CASSQGTAGYTF.

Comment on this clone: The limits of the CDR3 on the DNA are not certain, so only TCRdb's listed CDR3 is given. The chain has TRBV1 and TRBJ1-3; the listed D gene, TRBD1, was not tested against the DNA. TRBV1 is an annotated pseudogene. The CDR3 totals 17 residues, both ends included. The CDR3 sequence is CTSSQDWGKGSGNTIYF.

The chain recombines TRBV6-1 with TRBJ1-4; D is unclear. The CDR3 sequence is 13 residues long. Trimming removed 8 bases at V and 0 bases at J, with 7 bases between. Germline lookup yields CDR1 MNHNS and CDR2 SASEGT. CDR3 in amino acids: CASHTATNEKLFF. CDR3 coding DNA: TGTGCCAGCCACACTGCAACTAATGAAAAACTGTTTTTT.

CDR3 region: CASSLLQGMADTQYF. The CDR3 DNA follows: TGTGCCAGCAGCTTGCTTCAGGGGATGGCAGATACGCAGTATTTT. The J gene is TRBJ2-3, the V gene TRBV5-6; possibly TRBD1 for D (6 bases). Trimming took 1 base from V and 4 from J, leaving 13 bases between them. The CDR3 extends over 15 amino acids. Germline CDR1 SGHDT, CDR2 YYEEEE.

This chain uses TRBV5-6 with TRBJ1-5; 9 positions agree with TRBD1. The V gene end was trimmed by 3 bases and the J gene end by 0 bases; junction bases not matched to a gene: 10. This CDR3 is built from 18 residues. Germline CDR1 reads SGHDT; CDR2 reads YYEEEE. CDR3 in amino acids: CASSSRDRAGYSNQPQHF. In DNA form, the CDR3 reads TGTGCCAGCAGCTCCCGGGACAGGGCCGGTTATAGCAATCAGCCCCAGCATTTT. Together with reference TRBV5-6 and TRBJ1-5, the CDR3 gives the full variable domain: DAGVTQSPTHLIKTRGQQVTLRCSPKSGHDTVSWYQQALGQGPQFIFQYYEEEERQRGNFPDRFSGHQFPNYSSELNVNALLLGDSALYLCASSSRDRAGYSNQPQHFGDGTRLSIL.

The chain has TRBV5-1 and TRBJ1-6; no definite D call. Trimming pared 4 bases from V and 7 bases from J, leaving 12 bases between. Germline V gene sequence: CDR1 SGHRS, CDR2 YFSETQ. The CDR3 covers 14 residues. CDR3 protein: CASSPDGVNSPLHF. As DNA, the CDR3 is TGCGCCAGCAGCCCCGACGGGGTGAATTCACCCCTCCACTTT.

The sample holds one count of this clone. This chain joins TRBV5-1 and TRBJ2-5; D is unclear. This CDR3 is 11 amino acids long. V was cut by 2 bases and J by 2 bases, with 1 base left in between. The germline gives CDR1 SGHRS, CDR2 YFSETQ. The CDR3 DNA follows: TGCGCCAGCAGCTTACAAGAGACCCAGTACTTC. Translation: CASSLQETQYF.

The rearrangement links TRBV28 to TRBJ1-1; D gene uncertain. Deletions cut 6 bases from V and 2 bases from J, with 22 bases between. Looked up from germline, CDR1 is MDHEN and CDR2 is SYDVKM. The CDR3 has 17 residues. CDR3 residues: CASSHFDRHLRNTEAFF. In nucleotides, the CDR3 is TGTGCCAGCAGCCACTTTGATCGACACCTAAGAAACACTGAAGCTTTCTTT.

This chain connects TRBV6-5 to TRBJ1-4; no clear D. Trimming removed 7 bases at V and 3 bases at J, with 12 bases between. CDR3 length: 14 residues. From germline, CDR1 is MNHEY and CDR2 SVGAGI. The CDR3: CASNRAGSNEKLFF. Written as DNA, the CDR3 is TGTGCCAGCAACCGGGCAGGTTCTAATGAAAAACTGTTTTTT.